This T cell receptor (beta chain) comes out of a study of cytomegalovirus exposure and HLA in healthy donors. About the study: The study's early data release held about 77 million unique TCRs from HLA-typed donors. Study findings and constraints: Common viral pathogens seemed, in a later analysis, to connect with several of the most significant clusters. The authors later linked a missense DCLRE1C variant to TCR beta V- and J-gene trimming.

This clone turned up a few times. Its antigen is not known. Germline lookup yields CDR1 SGHNT and CDR2 YYREEE (reference sequence). The CDR3 is made up of 16 amino acids. V was pared by 3 bases and J by 7 bases, with 12 bases of the junction left unmatched. The PCR contained 60 Vbeta and 13 Jbeta primers. The assay was immunoSEQ multiplex PCR, and TCRdb's table has in-frame clones only and misses some. The sample has under 200,000 clones; just under 80% are singletons. This TCR was sampled from a woman aged 35 to 49 in good health and CMV-seropositive. The gene calls are TRBV5-4 and TRBJ2-2, with TRBD1 identical over 7 bases. The sequencing input was PBMCs. The CDR3 region has the DNA TGTGCCAGCAGCTCTAACGACAGGGCGTTGTTCGGGGAGCTGTTTTTT. Its translation: CASSSNDRALFGELFF.